This T cell receptor (beta chain) was sequenced in a study of T cells in Graves' hyperthyroidism and ophthalmopathy. Study results and limitations: Blood also held most thyroid clonotypes expanded beyond 0.001.

This clonotype was picked up a small number of times. What it recognizes is unknown. This CDR3 is 12 amino acids long. Trimming left V 5 bases short and J 2 bases short, with 7 bases between. The germline V gene has CDR1 SGHRS and CDR2 YFSETQ. What was amplified from RNA transcripts were TCR beta CDR3 regions. Initially, a first-round RT-PCR of the TCR CDR3 employed the HTBI primer set. In TCRdb, the multiplex PCR reads were re-called with MiXCR into one record per CDR3 protein. The table lists about 360,000 distinct CDR3 sequences, around 13% of them singletons, with around 9.2% in the top ten. Stability of Graves' hyperthyroidism was defined as absent ophthalmopathy progression within 18 months. Each patient was aged 18 to 65 and had newly diagnosed hyperthyroidism of under 2 months' duration.

The chain is built from TRBV5-1 and TRBJ2-5; D might be TRBD1 or TRBD2, each matching 6 bases. This TCR derives from a woman in her late teens or twenties with Graves' hyperthyroidism. Sequencing was performed on blood. In DNA form, the CDR3 reads TGCGCCAGCAGAGGGGGGCAAGAGACCCAGTACTTC. Amino acids: CASRGGQETQYF.